The clone carrying this T cell receptor beta chain came up once. This sample is drawn from a study of blood T cell repertoires in COVID-19. The wider study: Acute-phase and convalescent COVID-19 samples originated in the United States, Italy and Spain. From T cells, B-cell-depleted T cells, or PBMCs came the material, which was cDNA or gDNA.

In the original processing: Estimation of nucleated cell counts was performed using reference gene primer amplification. Repertoires were generated with immunoSEQ multiplex PCR, while TCRdb's copy carries only in-frame clones and drops some. That table furnishes V, J and clone size, whereas the DNA furnished D and trimming. The sample carries 110,000 to 150,000 clones, under 85% recorded once. The sample taken for sequencing was PBMCs or T cells enriched from blood (not recorded which). The source of this sequence is a woman aged 18-29 years who had been exposed to COVID-19.

CDR3 DNA sequence: TGTGCCAGTAGTATGCAGGGAAGCGGGGAGCTGTTTTTT. Amino acids: CASSMQGSGELFF. The J gene is TRBJ2-2, the V gene TRBV19; tentatively, D is TRBD1 (5 bases). Germline CDR1 LNHDA, CDR2 SQIVND (reference sequence). The CDR3 contains 13 residues. Trimming stripped 3 bases from V and 7 bases from J, with 9 bases between.